The sequence of this TCR beta chain was determined in a study of identical twins' blood T cells (dated by TCRdb to the early 2010s). About the full investigation: The approximately 12 libraries, six for the alpha chain and six for the beta chain, together yielded some 48 million Illumina reads. TCR alpha and beta chain repertoires of three pairs of monozygous twins were compared using next-generation sequencing to assess genetic influence on repertoire formation.

Six healthy women forming three monozygous twin pairs were used as donors. All three twin pairs had been reared together and were thought likely to have met the same infectious agents and vaccines. RNA was isolated from peripheral blood mononuclear cells and used to prepare TCR cDNA libraries. Libraries came from 5' RACE. For sequencing, an Illumina Genome Analyzer IIx was employed. RNA-based TCR cDNA libraries were prepared by a previously described protocol with several modifications. To prevent cross-contamination, barcodes specific to each sample were added to both ends of every TCR cDNA library during cDNA synthesis and amplification. As for the authors' bioinformatics: Between about 90,000 and nearly 500,000 clonotypes were identified per individual, with about 2.2 to 3.6 million CDR3-containing reads per library. Reads with improper barcode index combinations were discarded, after which clonesets were built for each library with the MiTCR software. During the assembly of CDR3 clonotypes by MiTCR, low-quality reads were filtered or rescued and PCR and sequencing errors were corrected. Artificial out-of-frame clonotypes were removed by being mapped to in-frame sequences, with one indel in the CDR3 allowed. Similarity of V and J gene usage between donors was measured as Jensen-Shannon divergence divided by mean entropy. Through fastp at Q25 and MiXCR, TCRdb rebuilt clones from the public reads, retaining in-frame beta chains. Each record represents a unique CDR3 protein, reported with the most common genes and DNA among its rows. TCRdb, not the original authors, processed these V and J calls. The sample table lists a few hundred thousand distinct CDR3 sequences, over 25% of them with a count of one. Clones ranked in the top ten supply more than 5.5% of the sample.

Deletion took 0 bases off V and 2 bases off J, with a span of 11 bases between the germline ends. The CDR3 sequence holds 16 residues, the cysteine and phenylalanine included. Of all the DNA, just the CDR3 is kept, 48 bases in frame from base 1. CDR1 and CDR2 were assigned from the germline V gene as SGHAT and FQNNGV. Beyond this particular receptor, the publication reports: The number of CDR3 clonotypes shared between two donors was mainly determined by the product of the cloneset sizes of the two donors, and no clear deviation from this trend was shown by twins. Among the most abundant TCRbeta clonotypes, each donor shared more CDR3 sequences with her twin than with unrelated donors. Because the twins were reared together, environmental influences could not be ruled out as the explanation for twin similarity. Independent studies were stated to be required to validate the proposed role of the TCRalpha J segment in MHC recognition during thymic selection. V gene usage, even among non-selected out-of-frame TCRbeta clonotypes, was reported to be markedly more similar within twin pairs than between unrelated donors.

Comment on this clonotype: Its antigen is not yet known. No clone much larger than this one lies a single base away; base qualities are absent.

The sample taken for sequencing was PBMCs. The V and J genes are TRBV11-2 and TRBJ2-1; TRBD1 is a weak D gene call, 6 bases matching. The TCR sequence derives from a woman aged 18-55 years in good health. The nucleotide sequence is TGTGCCAGCAGCTTAGATCGACAGGTACCCTACAATGAGCAGTTCTTC. Translation gives CASSLDRQVPYNEQFF.